Shown below are 28 T cell receptor beta chains from a single sample sequenced in a study of T cells after yellow fever vaccination. TCRdb reprocessed the 5' RACE reads with MiXCR, giving one entry per CDR3 protein. Of some 240,000 distinct CDR3 sequences in the sample, less than 3.5% were seen once. This material consisted of CD4+ T cells sorted from PBMCs, taken 10 days after the yellow fever booster vaccination. The receptors derive from a man aged 18 to 35 who received the YFV17D yellow fever vaccine.

There are many counts of this clonotype. The V call is TRBV11-3, the J call TRBJ2-1; the match to TRBD2 covers 8 bases. The V gene's germline CDR1 is SGHNT and CDR2 YENEEA. This CDR3 is built from 16 residues. The junction had 1 base not matched to a gene; V was cut back by 0 bases and J by 0 bases. The CDR3 reads CASSLDGTSSYNEQFF. The CDR3 coding sequence is TGTGCCAGCAGCTTAGATGGGACTAGCTCCTACAATGAGCAGTTCTTC.

In its sample, this clonotype was seen a few times. The J gene is TRBJ2-1, the V gene TRBV20-1, with 8 bases identical to TRBD1. CDR1 is DFQATT and CDR2 is SNEGSKA in the germline V gene (reference sequence). Trimming took 6 bases from V and 7 from J; bases not matched to a gene: 17. The CDR3 runs 16 residues. The chain's CDR3 is CSASIRTGTHGNEQFF. CDR3 DNA: TGCAGTGCCAGCATCAGGACAGGGACTCATGGGAATGAGCAGTTCTTC.

This clonotype showed up many times. The genes are TRBV5-1 and TRBJ1-2; TRBD1 matches at 7 bases. CDR3 length: 15 amino acids. With V trimmed by 0 bases and J by 5 bases, 7 bases remained unmatched. In germline, CDR1 is SGHRS, CDR2 YFSETQ. The CDR3 DNA reads as TGCGCCAGCAGCTTGGCCAGCCTGACAGGGTATGGCTACACCTTC. It codes for CASSLASLTGYGYTF.

This clonotype was counted ten times or more. DNA of the CDR3: TGTGCCAGCAGCCAAGATTGGTCGGGGGCAGTTGGCTACACCTTC. This gives the protein CASSQDWSGAVGYTF. This sequence joins TRBV4-2 and TRBJ1-2; maybe TRBD1 (6 bases). Germline V CDR1 and CDR2: LGHNA, YNFKEQ. This CDR3 has 15 amino acids. The V and J ends lost 0 bases and 7 bases respectively, with 15 bases between them.

There are a few counts of this clonotype. The chain combines TRBV12-3 or TRBV12-4 with TRBJ2-2; 8 nucleotides match TRBD1. V shed 6 bases and J 3 bases; nucleotides not matched to a gene: 6. The CDR3 is made up of 15 amino acids. This CDR3 reads CASSRTGSDTGELFF. The CDR3 DNA follows: TGTGCCAGCAGCAGGACAGGGTCTGACACCGGGGAGCTGTTTTTT.

This clonotype turned up a few times. This chain links TRBV7-2 with TRBJ1-3; no definite D call. V lost 0 bases and J 0 bases, leaving 6 bases between the germline ends. Germline V CDR1 and CDR2: SGHTA, FQGNSA. CDR3 length: 15 amino acids. CDR3 sequence: CASSLAVYSGNTIYF. The CDR3 DNA follows: TGTGCCAGCAGCTTAGCGGTCTACTCTGGAAACACCATATATTTT.

This clonotype was seen ten or more times. The chain recombines TRBV4-2 with TRBJ2-3, with 7 positions matching TRBD2. Germline CDR1 LGHNA, CDR2 YNFKEQ. V shed 1 base and J 4 bases; nucleotides not matched to a gene: 8. The CDR3 has 16 residues. This CDR3 reads CASSQAASGVADTQYF. CDR3 in DNA: TGTGCCAGCAGCCAAGCGGCTAGCGGTGTCGCAGATACGCAGTATTTT.

This clonotype was picked up many times. V is TRBV28 and J is TRBJ1-2, with D hard to call. There are 12 residues in the CDR3. CDR1 MDHEN and CDR2 SYDVKM come from the germline V gene. Trimming took 7 bases from V and 4 from J, leaving 10 bases between them. CDR3 sequence reads: CASKLGLYGYTF. In nucleotides, the CDR3 is TGTGCCAGCAAGTTGGGCCTCTATGGCTACACCTTC.

A few counts support this clonotype. The chain couples TRBV18 to TRBJ2-5, with 8 bases aligning to TRBD2. Trimming removed 2 bases from V and 4 bases from J; junction bases left unmatched: 9. This CDR3 spans 16 amino acids. Germline V lookup: CDR1 KGHSH, CDR2 LQKENI. CDR3 residues: CASSPVAGTRGETQYF. The CDR3, as DNA: TGTGCCAGCTCACCAGTAGCGGGGACCCGCGGAGAGACCCAGTACTTC.

This clonotype was seen ten or more times. The chain has TRBV5-1 and TRBJ2-5; TRBD1 aligns across 8 bases. Trimming took 4 bases from V and 1 from J; bases not matched to a gene: 12. The germline CDR1 and CDR2 sequences are SGHRS and YFSETQ. This CDR3 region has 17 residues. CDR3 sequence reads: CASSRGQGLVGQETQYF. CDR3 nucleotide sequence: TGCGCCAGCAGCAGAGGACAGGGATTGGTGGGCCAAGAGACCCAGTACTTC.

Many counts were recorded for this clonotype. The gene calls are TRBV20-1 and TRBJ2-3; D could derive from TRBD1 or TRBD2 (5 bases each). The CDR3 totals 14 residues. The ends were cut back, 5 bases at V and 6 bases at J, with 18 bases in the middle. Germline V gene data show CDR1 as DFQATT and CDR2 as SNEGSKA (reference sequence). CDR3 sequence: CSAPVGTGMDTQYF. In DNA, the CDR3 is TGCAGTGCTCCAGTCGGGACGGGTATGGATACGCAGTATTTT.

This clonotype was found a few times. The genes are TRBV6-4 and TRBJ1-2; D is possibly TRBD1 (6 bases). This CDR3 has 14 amino acids. The germline V gene encodes CDR1 MRHNA and CDR2 SNTAGT. V was trimmed by 4 bases and J by 4 bases, leaving 13 bases between them. CDR3 nucleotides: TGTGCCAGCAGTGTGGAGGGGGGCGCCTATGGCTACACCTTC. Protein product: CASSVEGGAYGYTF.

This clonotype showed up many times. The V gene is TRBV3-1, the J gene TRBJ2-4; D may correspond to TRBD1 or TRBD2 (5 bases each). Germline V lookup: CDR1 LGHDT, CDR2 YNNKEL (reference sequence). V lost 4 bases, J lost 2 bases, and 9 bases lay in between. CDR3 length: 14 residues. This chain's CDR3 is CASSPGPSKNIQYF. In nucleotides, the CDR3 is TGTGCCAGCAGCCCGGGACCATCCAAAAACATTCAGTACTTC.

This clonotype was seen a few times. The CDR3 bases are TGCAGTGCTTACCGACTAGCCGGAGAGACCCAGTACTTC. Translating gives CSAYRLAGETQYF. The chain combines TRBV20-1 with TRBJ2-5, with 7 bases that match TRBD2. Germline CDR1 and CDR2: DFQATT and SNEGSKA (reference sequence). The CDR3 spans 13 residues. The V gene end was trimmed by 5 bases and the J gene end by 4 bases; junction bases not matched to a gene: 7.

This clonotype was observed at least ten times. The chain recombines TRBV7-2 with TRBJ2-7; unclear D gene. The CDR3 loop spans 14 amino acids. Germline assignment: CDR1 SGHTA and CDR2 FQGNSA. Trimming took 1 base from V and 0 from J, leaving 7 bases between them. The CDR3 DNA is TGTGCCAGCAGCTTAGGAGTAGGCTCCTACGAGCAGTACTTC. It specifies CASSLGVGSYEQYF.

This chain links TRBV5-4 with TRBJ2-3; 9 bases map to TRBD2. J gave up 2 bases and V 1 base, and 8 bases lay outside the gene matches. The CDR3 runs to 17 residues. CDR1 and CDR2 (germline): SGHNT, YYREEE (reference sequence). The CDR3 here is CASSLRAGGPSTDTQYF. In nucleotides, the CDR3 is TGTGCCAGCAGCTTGCGAGCGGGGGGCCCCTCCACAGATACGCAGTATTTT.

Many counts were recorded for this clonotype. The rearrangement links TRBV12-3 or TRBV12-4 to TRBJ1-2, with unresolved D. V was trimmed by 6 bases and J by 1 base, leaving 18 bases between them. There are 16 residues in the CDR3. The CDR3 DNA is TGTGCCAGCAGCCGAAACGTCGGCACCCGTAACTATGGCTACACCTTC. Translating it yields CASSRNVGTRNYGYTF.

This clonotype has ten or more counts. This chain joins TRBV7-2 and TRBJ2-5; no reliable D call. CDR3 length equals 14 residues. With 1 base removed from V and 1 base from J, the gap between germline ends came to 7 bases. Per the germline V gene, CDR1 is SGHTA and CDR2 is FQGNSA. The CDR3 region is CASSLDSFQETQYF. In DNA, the CDR3 is TGTGCCAGCAGCTTAGACAGCTTCCAAGAGACCCAGTACTTC.

This clonotype has at least ten counts. J is TRBJ2-7 and V is TRBV18, with D possibly being TRBD1 (5 bases). Germline CDR1 is KGHSH and CDR2 is LQKENI. The CDR3 contains 14 residues. V lost 3 bases, J lost 2 bases, and 11 bases lay in between. The CDR3 reads CASSPAWGTYEQYV. The CDR3 coding sequence is TGTGCCAGCTCACCTGCGTGGGGCACCTACGAGCAGTACGTC.

This clonotype was counted ten times or more. This chain connects TRBV5-1 to TRBJ1-1, with no clear D. In germline, CDR1 is SGHRS, CDR2 YFSETQ. The ends were cut back, 0 bases at V and 0 bases at J, with 6 bases in the middle. The CDR3 covers 14 residues. CDR3 coding DNA: TGCGCCAGCAGCTTGGAGGTTTTGAACACTGAAGCTTTCTTT. Translating gives CASSLEVLNTEAFF.

This clonotype was observed at least ten times. The V call is TRBV7-6, the J call TRBJ2-2; no clear D. The germline V and J ends were trimmed by 1 base and 2 bases, with 8 bases remaining between them. The CDR3 is made up of 15 amino acids. CDR1 and CDR2 (germline): SGHVS, FNYEAQ. CDR3 in amino acids: CASSLGGTNTGELFF. DNA of the CDR3: TGTGCCAGCAGCTTAGGGGGTACCAACACCGGGGAGCTGTTTTTT.

This clonotype was counted between two and nine times. The chain employs TRBV5-6 and TRBJ2-3; D possibly corresponds to TRBD2 (6 bases). V was cut by 2 bases and J by 2 bases, with 12 bases left in between. Germline loops: CDR1 SGHDT, CDR2 YYEEEE. The CDR3 is made up of 15 amino acids. CDR3: CASSFWRGYTDTQYF. CDR3 DNA sequence: TGTGCCAGCAGCTTCTGGCGGGGATACACAGATACGCAGTATTTT.

This clonotype occurred many times. The chain couples TRBV7-2 to TRBJ2-1; 10 bases are shared with TRBD2. Germline values: CDR1 SGHTA, CDR2 FQGNSA. This CDR3 is built from 15 residues. J lost 3 bases, V lost 5 bases, and 4 bases had no gene match. The CDR3 is CASSILAGNYNEQFF. In DNA, the CDR3 is TGTGCCAGCAGCATACTAGCGGGGAACTACAATGAGCAGTTCTTC.

The table lists this clonotype with many counts. The V call is TRBV5-5, the J call TRBJ2-7; D might be TRBD1 (6 bases). Germline CDR1 reads SGHKS; CDR2 reads YYEKEE (reference sequence). Trimming took off 0 bases at V and 4 bases at J, with 14 bases between the two ends. There are 15 residues in the CDR3. The CDR3: CASSLAARTEYEQYF. The CDR3, as DNA: TGTGCCAGCAGCTTGGCCGCCAGGACAGAATACGAGCAGTACTTC.

This clonotype was observed a few times. This sequence joins TRBV12-3 or TRBV12-4 and TRBJ2-2, with 7 bases aligning to TRBD1. This CDR3 is built from 14 residues. V shed 11 bases and J 1 base; nucleotides not matched to a gene: 7. The CDR3 bases are TGTGCCGGAAACAGGGGATTGAACACCGGGGAGCTGTTTTTT. This encodes CAGNRGLNTGELFF.

This clonotype came up many times. The rearrangement links TRBV18 to TRBJ2-3; tentatively, D is TRBD1 or TRBD2 (5 bases each). This CDR3 is 14 amino acids long. Per the germline V gene, CDR1 is KGHSH and CDR2 is LQKENI. Trimming left V 4 bases short and J 2 bases short, with 10 bases between. CDR3 sequence (DNA): TGTGCCAGCTCACGAGGGGTGGCCACAGATACGCAGTATTTT. Its protein product is CASSRGVATDTQYF. Variable domain in full (rest from reference TRBV18 and TRBJ2-3): NAGVMQNPRHLVRRRGQEARLRCSPMKGHSHVYWYRQLPEEGLKFMVYLQKENIIDESGMPKERFSAEFPKEGPSILRIQQVVRGDSAAYFCASSRGVATDTQYFGPGTRLTVL.

The sample holds a few counts of this clonotype. V and J are TRBV5-4 and TRBJ1-2; possibly TRBD1 for D (5 bases). Trimming removed 0 bases from V and 2 bases from J, with 14 bases in between. CDR1 is SGHNT, CDR2 YYREEE, per germline (reference sequence). The CDR3 extends over 16 amino acids. CDR3 sequence: CASSLDYDSSNYGYTF. CDR3 DNA: TGTGCCAGCAGCTTGGATTACGACAGCTCCAACTATGGCTACACCTTC. Filled out from reference TRBV5-4 and TRBJ1-2, the complete variable domain reads ETGVTQSPTHLIKTRGQQVTLRCSSQSGHNTVSWYQQALGQGPQFIFQYYREEENGRGNFPPRFSGLQFPNYSSELNVNALELDDSALYLCASSLDYDSSNYGYTFGSGTRLTVV.

Many counts were recorded for this clonotype. The chain uses TRBV20-1 and TRBJ2-5, with a weak D call TRBD1 (6 bases). Germline CDR1 DFQATT, CDR2 SNEGSKA (reference sequence). Trimming pared 6 bases from V and 2 bases from J, leaving 10 bases between. CDR3 size: 12 residues. The CDR3 region has the DNA TGCAGTGCCTACAGGGATCAAGAGACCCAGTACTTC. Residues: CSAYRDQETQYF.